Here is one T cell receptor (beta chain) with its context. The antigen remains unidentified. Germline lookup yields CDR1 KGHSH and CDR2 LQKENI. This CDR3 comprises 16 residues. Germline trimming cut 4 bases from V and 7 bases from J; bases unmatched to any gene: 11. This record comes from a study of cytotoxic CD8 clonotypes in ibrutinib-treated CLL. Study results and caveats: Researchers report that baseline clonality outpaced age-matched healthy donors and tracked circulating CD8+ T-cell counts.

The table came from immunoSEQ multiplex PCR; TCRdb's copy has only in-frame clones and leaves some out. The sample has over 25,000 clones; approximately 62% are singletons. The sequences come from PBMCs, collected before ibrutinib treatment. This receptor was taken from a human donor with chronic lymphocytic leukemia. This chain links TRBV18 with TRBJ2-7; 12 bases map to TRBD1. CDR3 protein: CASSLRPGQGAGEQYF. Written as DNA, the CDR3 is TGTGCCAGCTCACTTCGTCCGGGACAGGGGGCCGGTGAGCAGTACTTC. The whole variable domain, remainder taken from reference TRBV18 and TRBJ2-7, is NAGVMQNPRHLVRRRGQEARLRCSPMKGHSHVYWYRQLPEEGLKFMVYLQKENIIDESGMPKERFSAEFPKEGPSILRIQQVVRGDSAAYFCASSLRPGQGAGEQYFGPGTRLTVT.